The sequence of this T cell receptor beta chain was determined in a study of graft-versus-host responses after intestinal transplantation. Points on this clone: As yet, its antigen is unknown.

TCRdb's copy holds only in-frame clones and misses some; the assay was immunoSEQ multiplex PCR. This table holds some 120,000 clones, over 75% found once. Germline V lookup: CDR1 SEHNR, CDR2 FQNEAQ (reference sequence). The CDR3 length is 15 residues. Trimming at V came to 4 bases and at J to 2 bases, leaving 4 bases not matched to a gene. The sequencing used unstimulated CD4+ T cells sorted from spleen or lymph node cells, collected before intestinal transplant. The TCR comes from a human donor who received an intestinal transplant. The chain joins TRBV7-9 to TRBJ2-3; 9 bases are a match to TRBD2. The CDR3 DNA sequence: TGTGCCAGCAGCTCCGCTAGCGGGACCACAGATACGCAGTATTTT. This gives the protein CASSSASGTTDTQYF.